These 28 T cell receptor beta chains were all obtained from the same sample, sequenced in a study of CD8 T cells in ankylosing spondylitis. MiXCR was run by TCRdb on the 5' RACE reads, yielding one entry per CDR3 protein. The profile covers nearly 25,000 distinct CDR3 sequences, with about 15% appearing a single time and around 28% taken by the ten largest. Sequencing was carried out using blood. Receptor source: a male donor with ankylosing spondylitis or in good health (not recorded which).

The gene calls are TRBV28 and TRBJ1-5; possible D gene TRBD1, 6 bases. The V gene's germline CDR1 is MDHEN and CDR2 SYDVKM. The CDR3 has 16 amino acids. V lost 5 bases, J lost 0 bases, and 14 bases lay in between. DNA of the CDR3: TGTGCCAGCAGTCAAGGGGGTAAACTTAGCAATCAGCCCCAGCATTTT. This translates into CASSQGGKLSNQPQHF.

This clonotype was seen only a few times. V gene TRBV7-3 combines with J gene TRBJ2-7, with D hard to call. Germline V CDR1 and CDR2: SGHTA, FQGTGA. V gave up 5 bases and J gave up 6 bases, with 11 bases separating them. The CDR3 length is 12 residues. In DNA form, the CDR3 reads TGTGCCAGCAGCACACCGTTGGGCGAGCAGTACTTC. Protein: CASSTPLGEQYF.

This clonotype was found a few times. The J gene is TRBJ2-7, the V gene TRBV13, with 8 bases identical to TRBD1. Germline trimming cut 5 bases from V and 6 bases from J; bases unmatched to any gene: 12. Germline loops: CDR1 PRHDT, CDR2 FYEKMQ (reference sequence). The CDR3 extends over 15 amino acids. CDR3: CASSPNGQGVSEQYV. CDR3 nucleotides: TGTGCCAGCAGCCCAAATGGACAGGGAGTAAGCGAGCAGTACGTC.

The table lists this clonotype with a few counts. The chain links TRBV21-1 to TRBJ2-3; the table's D call of TRBD2 was not tested on the DNA. TRBV21-1 is a recognized pseudogene. The CDR3 sequence is 17 residues long. The CDR3 region is CASSKVPGTSGADTQYF. The CDR3 DNA reads as TGTGCCAGCAGCAAAGTTCCGGGGACTAGCGGCGCAGATACGCAGTATTTT.

This rearrangement joins TRBV4-3 to TRBJ1-4; 9 bases fit TRBD1. The CDR3 runs 18 residues. Per germline, CDR1 LGHNA and CDR2 YSLEER. V trimming: 0 bases; J trimming: 7 bases; junction bases outside the gene matches: 12. The CDR3 coding sequence is TGCGCCAGCAGCCAAGATGAGGACAGGGGAGGAAGGAGTGAAAAACTGTTTTTT. This gives the protein CASSQDEDRGGRSEKLFF.

The J gene is TRBJ2-5, the V gene TRBV20-1; D call uncertain. CDR1 and CDR2 from the germline V gene are DFQATT and SNEGSKA (reference sequence). V lost 5 bases and J lost 0, with 10 bases in between. CDR3 length: 13 residues. The CDR3: CSALGSHQETQYF. The CDR3 region has the DNA TGCAGTGCTTTGGGTAGTCACCAAGAGACCCAGTACTTC.

This clonotype was seen many times. The CDR3 DNA sequence: TGTGCCAGCAGCCGCAGTGACAGGGGAGATACGCAGTATTTT. Translation gives CASSRSDRGDTQYF. The chain joins TRBV4-2 to TRBJ2-3; TRBD1 matches at 8 bases. This CDR3 comprises 14 residues. V trimming: 4 bases; J trimming: 5 bases; junction bases outside the gene matches: 5. Germline V gene sequence: CDR1 LGHNA, CDR2 YNFKEQ.

The rearrangement joins TRBV5-5 to TRBJ1-2, with a weak D call TRBD1 (5 bases). Germline-derived CDR1 and CDR2 are SGHKS and YYEKEE (reference sequence). The V end was cut by 0 bases, the J end by 6 bases, with 12 bases between. This CDR3 is built from 14 residues. The CDR3 loop is CASSLAPREDGYTF. The DNA of the CDR3 is TGTGCCAGCAGCTTGGCCCCCAGGGAGGATGGCTACACCTTC.

The chain combines TRBV20-1 with TRBJ1-1; D uncertain. The CDR3 is 13 amino acids. CDR1 is DFQATT and CDR2 is SNEGSKA in the germline V gene (reference sequence). Trimming cost V 0 bases and J 7 bases, with 12 bases left between them. This CDR3 is CSARDFGEYEAFF. Written as DNA, the CDR3 is TGCAGTGCTAGAGATTTTGGGGAATATGAAGCTTTCTTT.

This clonotype rates as medium-sized. The V call is TRBV12-3 or TRBV12-4, the J call TRBJ1-5, with D tentatively TRBD1 (6 bases). The CDR3 covers 14 residues. The V end lost 7 bases, the J end lost 6 bases, and 16 bases lay between the germline ends. CDR3 residues: CASNQGGPGQPQHF. The CDR3 coding sequence is TGTGCCAGCAACCAAGGGGGTCCGGGTCAGCCCCAGCATTTT.

This chain connects TRBV2 to TRBJ2-1; D remains unclear. V was clipped by 2 bases and J by 5 bases, with 4 bases between them. There are 12 residues in the CDR3. Germline loops: CDR1 SNHLY, CDR2 FYNNEI. The chain's CDR3 is CASSELHNEQFF. The CDR3 bases are TGTGCCAGCAGTGAACTCCACAATGAGCAGTTCTTC.

This clonotype was detected a few times. The CDR3 sequence: CASSRQGFRAEAFF. CDR3 DNA: TGTGCCAGCAGTCGTCAGGGGTTTAGGGCTGAAGCTTTCTTT. This rearrangement joins TRBV6-2 or TRBV6-3 to TRBJ1-1; D perhaps matches TRBD1 (6 bases). Germline loops: CDR1 MNHEY, CDR2 SVGEGT. Trimming took 5 bases from V and 6 from J, leaving 16 bases between them. The CDR3 has 14 amino acids.

The chain is built from TRBV29-1 and TRBJ2-7; D unresolved. V was trimmed by 1 base and J by 2 bases, leaving 15 bases between them. Germline CDR1 SQVTM, CDR2 ANQGSEA. CDR3 length: 15 amino acids. CDR3 in DNA: TGCAGCGTTGAAGGAACGGAAAGTGGCGCCTACGAGCAGTACTTC. Translating it yields CSVEGTESGAYEQYF.

This clonotype was observed at least ten times. The rearrangement uses TRBV29-1 and TRBJ2-7; D tentatively reads TRBD1 or TRBD2 (5 bases each). The CDR3 consists of 13 residues. Trimming took 5 bases from V and 0 from J, leaving 11 bases between them. Germline-derived CDR1 and CDR2 are SQVTM and ANQGSEA. For the CDR3, the DNA is TGCAGCGTTATCCCAGGGAGCTCCTACGAGCAGTACTTC. Translation: CSVIPGSSYEQYF.

This chain links TRBV20-1 with TRBJ1-5, with 10 bases aligning to TRBD1. Losses at the gene ends were 3 bases for V and 4 bases for J; bases not matched to a gene: 3. The CDR3 length is 14 residues. Germline V lookup: CDR1 DFQATT, CDR2 SNEGSKA (reference sequence). CDR3 nucleotide sequence: TGCAGTGCTAGGGACAGGGGGGTGAATCAGCCCCAGCATTTT. It translates to CSARDRGVNQPQHF.

This clonotype was recorded a few times. The rearrangement joins TRBV11-2 to TRBJ2-3; the match to TRBD2 covers 9 bases. CDR3 length: 14 amino acids. V was clipped by 8 bases and J by 5 bases; unmatched bases: 8. Germline V lookup: CDR1 SGHAT, CDR2 FQNNGV. The CDR3 here is CASGLAGILDTQYF. The CDR3 nucleotides are TGTGCCAGCGGCCTAGCGGGAATTCTAGATACGCAGTATTTT.

This clonotype was counted at least ten times. The rearrangement joins TRBV20-1 to TRBJ2-7; D call uncertain. The CDR3 runs to 12 residues. The germline V gene has CDR1 DFQATT and CDR2 SNEGSKA (reference sequence). With 3 bases removed from V and 5 bases from J, the gap between germline ends came to 11 bases. CDR3 region: CSASPTVHEQYF. The CDR3 nucleotides read TGCAGTGCTAGCCCGACTGTCCACGAGCAGTACTTC.

In its sample, this clonotype was seen a few times. The V gene is TRBV13, the J gene TRBJ2-7; maybe TRBD2 (6 bases). Trimming shortened V by 5 bases and J by 3 bases, and 14 bases separated the two germline ends. CDR1 and CDR2 from the germline V gene are PRHDT and FYEKMQ (reference sequence). CDR3 length equals 14 residues. DNA for the CDR3: TGTGCCAGCAGCCCGGGGACTCGGCTCTACGAGCAGTACTTC. Its translation: CASSPGTRLYEQYF. The variable domain in full, with the rest retrieved from reference TRBV13 and TRBJ2-7, is AAGVIQSPRHLIKEKRETATLKCYPIPRHDTVYWYQQGPGQDPQFLISFYEKMQSDKGSIPDRFSAQQFSDYHSELNMSSLELGDSALYFCASSPGTRLYEQYFGPGTRLTVT.

The V and J genes are TRBV6-1 and TRBJ2-2; 9 bases agree with TRBD2. Trimming took 6 bases from V and 6 from J; bases not matched to a gene: 8. Looked up from germline, CDR1 is MNHNS and CDR2 is SASEGT. The CDR3 has 15 residues. The CDR3 region is CASRMREGPSGELFF. The CDR3 DNA reads TGTGCCAGCAGGATGCGGGAGGGCCCATCCGGGGAGCTGTTTTTT.

The chain uses TRBV6-1 and TRBJ1-1; D is unresolved. The V end lost 8 bases, the J end lost 4 bases, and 11 bases lay between the germline ends. The length of the CDR3 is 12 residues. Germline lookup yields CDR1 MNHNS and CDR2 SASEGT. The CDR3 region has the DNA TGTGCCAGCGCCCGGCAGAGCACTGAAGCTTTCTTT. Its translation: CASARQSTEAFF.

This chain joins TRBV10-3 and TRBJ1-5; D not certain. This CDR3 region has 13 residues. Germline V gives CDR1 ENHRY, CDR2 SYGVKD. V was cut by 8 bases and J by 5 bases, with 13 bases left in between. The CDR3 loop reads CAIAREPYQPQHF. DNA for the CDR3: TGTGCCATCGCCCGGGAGCCTTATCAGCCCCAGCATTTT.

This clonotype was detected many times. V and J are TRBV11-2 and TRBJ2-3, with TRBD2 matching over 8 bases. The CDR3 runs 15 residues. From germline, CDR1 is SGHAT and CDR2 FQNNGV. V lost 1 base, J lost 4 bases, and 4 bases stayed unmatched. The CDR3 spells CASSLGGRYADTQYF. The CDR3 DNA is TGTGCCAGCAGCTTAGGCGGGAGGTACGCAGATACGCAGTATTTT.

This clonotype was observed a handful of times. The chain employs TRBV6-2 or TRBV6-3 and TRBJ2-1; weak D call: TRBD2 (6 bases). Germline lookup yields CDR1 MNHEY and CDR2 SVGEGT. The CDR3 sequence is 16 residues long. The V gene lost 3 bases and the J gene lost 7 bases, with 19 bases spanning the gap. CDR3 amino acids: CASSYGRAGWENEQFF. CDR3 nucleotide sequence: TGTGCCAGCAGTTATGGGAGAGCGGGCTGGGAGAATGAGCAGTTCTTC.

This clonotype qualifies as medium-sized. The chain has TRBV28 and TRBJ2-2; perhaps D is TRBD1 or TRBD2 (5 bases each). Trimming cost V 4 bases and J 4 bases, with 25 bases left between them. Per germline, CDR1 MDHEN and CDR2 SYDVKM. This CDR3 contains 19 residues. The DNA for the CDR3 is TGTGCCAGCAGTTCCCCCCGGGACCCAAGGGTGACCCTCACCGGGGAGCTGTTTTTT. It yields the protein CASSSPRDPRVTLTGELFF.

This clonotype was counted a few times. J is TRBJ2-7 and V is TRBV20-1; 10 bases line up with TRBD1. CDR1 and CDR2 (germline): DFQATT, SNEGSKA (reference sequence). V dropped 6 bases and J dropped 6; count of bases not matched to a gene: 11. This CDR3 comprises 14 residues. The CDR3 here is CSAEPMDRGIEQYF. Here the CDR3 DNA reads TGCAGTGCCGAACCGATGGACAGGGGGATCGAGCAGTACTTC.

This clonotype was picked up a small number of times. This chain connects TRBV20-1 to TRBJ2-1; D gene ambiguous. Deletions cut 6 bases from V and 0 bases from J, with 9 bases between. The germline gives CDR1 DFQATT, CDR2 SNEGSKA (reference sequence). The CDR3 spans 13 residues. This CDR3 is CSARPSSYNEQFF. The CDR3, as DNA: TGCAGTGCCCGGCCGAGCTCCTACAATGAGCAGTTCTTC.

The V call is TRBV15, the J call TRBJ1-5; possibly TRBD1 for D (5 bases). V dropped 5 bases and J dropped 7 bases, with 15 bases sitting between them. Germline V gene sequence: CDR1 LNHNV, CDR2 YYDKDF (reference sequence). The CDR3 contains 14 residues. This chain's CDR3 is CATSFWGERQPQHF. In DNA form, the CDR3 reads TGTGCCACCAGCTTTTGGGGGGAACGGCAGCCCCAGCATTTT. Combining the CDR3 with reference TRBV15 and TRBJ1-5 gives the whole variable domain DAMVIQNPRYQVTQFGKPVTLSCSQTLNHNVMYWYQQKSSQAPKLLFHYYDKDFNNEADTPDNFQSRRPNTSFCFLDIRSPGLGDTAMYLCATSFWGERQPQHFGDGTRLSIL.

This rearrangement joins TRBV6-6 to TRBJ1-5; 8 positions agree with TRBD1. From germline, CDR1 is MNHNY and CDR2 SVGAGI (reference sequence). The CDR3 consists of 14 residues. Trimming at V came to 6 bases and at J to 5 bases, leaving 6 bases not matched to a gene. CDR3 nucleotides: TGTGCCAGCAGCTGGGACAGGCCAGATCAGCCCCAGCATTTT. It codes for CASSWDRPDQPQHF.